Sequencing of this TCR beta chain was carried out in a study of vaccination effects on CD4 cells after COVID-19 (dated by TCRdb to 2022 to 2024). A note on the overall study: Participants received two doses of either the BNT162b2 or the mRNA-1273 mRNA SARS-CoV-2 vaccine. SARS-CoV-2 spike-specific CD4+ TCR repertoires from before and after mRNA vaccination were compared in COVID-19 convalescent patients and in infection-naive vaccine recipients. The full study included some 10 COVID-19 convalescent patients and a few SARS-CoV-2-naive healthy vaccine recipients. In the study, cultures from other donors were sequenced using the Oncomine TCR Beta short-read assay on an Illumina iSeq 100. Broad study findings and their caveats: Marked clonal contraction was observed in both infection-induced and vaccine-induced clones at late post-vaccination timepoints, consistent with waning T cell responses. In healthy vaccine recipients, vaccine-induced clones were almost all SARS-CoV-2 mono-reactive, with only 1 of 255 cross-reactive with common cold coronaviruses. The study was limited by a small number of convalescent patients, and early post-infection timepoints were lacking.

The receptor library was made with the immunoSEQ multiplex PCR assay. DNA from the cultured, isolated CD4+ T cells was subjected to TCR beta CDR3 sequencing. As for how the authors treated the data: The analysis removed non-productive TCR sequences, trimmed reads to the CDR3 region, and retained only CDR3s that were 7 or more amino acids long. Antigen-specific clonotypes were identified with the MANAFEST web app by comparing expansion in peptide wells against reference cultures. For clones to be considered positive, expansion at FDR<0.05 versus reference and all other wells, an odds ratio above 5, and a frequency above 0.1% in two replicate wells were required. Clonotypes significantly expanded in SARS-CoV-2 spike wells and in at least one common cold coronavirus spike condition were defined as cross-reactive. CDR3 similarity was assessed by Levenshtein distance using the stringdist R package, and unrooted trees were constructed with ape in R 3.6.1. This is the immuneACCESS table as TCRdb keeps it, with only in-frame sequences that have V and J called. A part of the clones is gone; compared with another copy, unresolved V genes explain less than half, and the rest is unexplained. The DNA gave D and trimming, while V, J and clone size come from that table. In this sample the table shows about 73,000 clones, 65% to 80% of which occur a single time. The top ten hold 2.5% to 3.5% of the sample.

This clone showed up just a few times. Its antigen is still unknown. Per-nucleotide qualities are absent, and no much larger clonotype sits a single base away. The ViraFEST assay stimulated PBMC with viral peptide pools and then used TCR sequencing to identify antigen-specific CD4+ T cell clonotypes by expansion. After less than 13 days of culture, CD4+ T cells were isolated with the EasySep CD4+ T cell isolation kit. Healthy vaccine recipients had no prior SARS-CoV-2 infection, confirmed by negative nucleocapsid antibodies before and after vaccination. Around 2 million PBMC per well were cultured in IMDM with around 5% human AB serum, 9 to 10 IU/ml IL-2 and gentamicin, plus 10 ug/ml peptides. On days 3 and 7, half of the culture medium was replaced with fresh IL-2-containing medium. Each peptide stimulation condition was cultured in triplicate wells unless otherwise noted. PBMC were separated from whole blood using Ficoll-Paque Plus gradient centrifugation and were then either cryopreserved at -140C or used fresh. Overlapping peptide pools spanned the spike proteins of SARS-CoV-2 and the common cold coronaviruses HCoV-NL63, HCoV-OC43 and HCoV-229E. The QIAamp micro DNA kit was used to extract genomic DNA from the cultured CD4+ T cells.

Based on the germline V gene, the CDR1 and CDR2 sequences are SGHDT and YYEEEE. The V and J ends are trimmed by 2 bases and 6 bases, leaving 9 bases between them. Counted from cysteine to phenylalanine, this CDR3 has 14 amino acids. CDR3 DNA only is kept here, 42 bases in frame from base 1. This receptor was taken from a human donor who received a COVID-19 vaccine. Recombination connected TRBV5-6 to TRBJ1-6; there is no confident call for the D gene. Sample: CD4+ T cells from PBMCs cultured with HCoV-NL63 spike peptides, taken before COVID-19 vaccination. Reading the label with the study, this specimen's cell subset or site is: HCoV-NL63 spike overlapping peptide pool stimulation. CDR3 protein: CASSFWGANSPLHF. The DNA sequence is given as TGTGCCAGCAGCTTTTGGGGAGCTAATTCACCCCTCCACTTT.